This T cell receptor (beta chain) stems from a study of cytomegalovirus exposure and HLA in healthy donors. The study ran its PCR with 60 Vbeta and 13 Jbeta primers. Produced via immunoSEQ multiplex PCR; TCRdb's table is partial and in-frame only. The sample lists about 130,000 clones; about four fifths were seen once. The length of the CDR3 is 16 residues. The germline V gene has CDR1 MNHEY and CDR2 SVGAGI. Between the trimmed V and J ends, which lost 4 bases and 4 bases, there was a span of 19 bases. Sequenced sample: PBMCs. The clonotype originates from a woman in her thirties or forties in good health and CMV-seronegative. V and J are TRBV6-5 and TRBJ1-2, with a weak D call TRBD1 (6 bases). CDR3 residues: CASSSGRTAFIYGYTF. For the CDR3, the DNA is TGTGCCAGCAGTTCCGGACGGACAGCATTCATCTATGGCTACACCTTC.